A selection of T cell receptor beta chains follows, all from one sample in a study of identical twins. A single record per CDR3 protein comes from TCRdb applying MiXCR to the 5' RACE reads. The sample has approximately 530,000 distinct CDR3 sequences, about a fifth seen once. A further study also used this sample, focusing on yellow fever vaccine responses in identical twins.

Sequenced material: CD4+ T cells sorted from blood. The receptors originated from a woman under 30 in good health. The CDR3 runs from the conserved cysteine through the conserved F or W. A D gene is named only where the DNA matches it firmly. Size tells how often a clone was seen (once, few, many) or the class of an expanded clone, and some rows leave it out.

clone size: -
J gene: TRBJ2-5
D gene: -
V gene: TRBV28
CDR3 protein: CASSLKRAGETQYF
CDR3 DNA: TGTGCCAGCAGTTTAAAGAGGGCGGGAGAGACCCAGTACTTC

clone size: -
J gene: TRBJ2-3
D gene: -
V gene: TRBV2
CDR3 protein: CASTWDTSTDTQYF
CDR3 DNA: TGTGCCAGCACATGGGACACTAGCACAGATACGCAGTATTTT

clone size: few
J gene: TRBJ2-6
D gene: -
V gene: TRBV20-1
CDR3 protein: CSASQGLSGANVLTF
CDR3 DNA: TGCAGTGCTAGCCAGGGCCTCTCTGGGGCCAACGTCCTGACTTTC

clone size: once
J gene: TRBJ2-2
D gene: -
V gene: TRBV5-5
CDR3 protein: CASSWMNTGELFF
CDR3 DNA: TGTGCCAGCAGCTGGATGAACACCGGGGAGCTGTTTTTT

clone size: -
J gene: TRBJ1-6
D gene: TRBD1
V gene: TRBV12-3/TRBV12-4
CDR3 protein: CASSRGQGMSSPLHF
CDR3 DNA: TGTGCCAGCAGCCGCGGACAGGGAATGAGTTCACCCCTCCACTTT

clone size: few
J gene: TRBJ2-1
D gene: -
V gene: TRBV20-1
CDR3 protein: CSARGYYHNEQFF
CDR3 DNA: TGCAGTGCTAGGGGTTACTACCACAATGAGCAGTTCTTC

clone size: few
J gene: TRBJ2-7
D gene: TRBD2
V gene: TRBV20-1
CDR3 protein: CSAPGTSGEQYF
CDR3 DNA: TGCAGTGCTCCCGGGACTAGCGGCGAGCAGTACTTC

clone size: few
J gene: TRBJ2-7
D gene: TRBD1
V gene: TRBV9
CDR3 protein: CASSETPGTGYEQYF
CDR3 DNA: TGTGCCAGCAGCGAGACGCCCGGGACAGGGTACGAGCAGTACTTC

clone size: -
J gene: TRBJ2-2
D gene: -
V gene: TRBV12-3/TRBV12-4
CDR3 protein: CASSFSGVGTGELFF
CDR3 DNA: TGTGCCAGCAGTTTTTCAGGGGTCGGCACCGGGGAGCTGTTTTTT

clone size: -
J gene: TRBJ2-3
D gene: -
V gene: TRBV11-2
CDR3 protein: CASSLDMVDTQYF
CDR3 DNA: TGTGCCAGCAGCTTAGATATGGTGGATACGCAGTATTTT

clone size: few
J gene: TRBJ1-2
D gene: -
V gene: TRBV20-1
CDR3 protein: CSASEQTGLYGYTF
CDR3 DNA: TGCAGTGCTAGTGAGCAGACAGGACTCTATGGCTACACCTTC

clone size: -
J gene: TRBJ1-5
D gene: -
V gene: TRBV28
CDR3 protein: CASSLPTDRSNQPQHF
CDR3 DNA: TGTGCCAGCAGTTTACCCACCGACAGAAGCAATCAGCCCCAGCATTTT

clone size: few
J gene: TRBJ2-1
D gene: TRBD2
V gene: TRBV2
CDR3 protein: CASSGLERGEQFF
CDR3 DNA: TGTGCCAGCAGCGGACTAGAACGGGGTGAGCAGTTCTTC

clone size: -
J gene: TRBJ2-7
D gene: TRBD2
V gene: TRBV20-1
CDR3 protein: CSAGIAGGGYEQYF
CDR3 DNA: TGCAGTGCTGGAATAGCGGGAGGGGGGTACGAGCAGTACTTC

clone size: few
J gene: TRBJ2-3
D gene: TRBD2
V gene: TRBV20-1
CDR3 protein: CSAVESGATDTQYF
CDR3 DNA: TGCAGTGCTGTAGAGAGCGGGGCCACAGATACGCAGTATTTT

clone size: -
J gene: TRBJ2-3
D gene: -
V gene: TRBV28
CDR3 protein: CASRASVLNTDTQYF
CDR3 DNA: TGTGCCAGCAGAGCCTCAGTACTTAACACAGATACGCAGTATTTT

clone size: few
J gene: TRBJ2-3
D gene: -
V gene: TRBV25-1
CDR3 protein: CASSELRVGGTDTQYF
CDR3 DNA: TGTGCCAGCAGTGAACTCCGGGTTGGAGGCACAGATACGCAGTATTTT

clone size: few
J gene: TRBJ2-4
D gene: -
V gene: TRBV4-1
CDR3 protein: CASSQGGLRENIQYF
CDR3 DNA: TGCGCCAGCAGCCAAGGCGGCCTTAGGGAAAACATTCAGTACTTC

clone size: -
J gene: TRBJ1-2
D gene: -
V gene: TRBV10-3
CDR3 protein: CAISVWGAPTF
CDR3 DNA: TGTGCCATCAGTGTTTGGGGGGCTCCCACCTTC

clone size: few
J gene: TRBJ2-1
D gene: -
V gene: TRBV20-1
CDR3 protein: CSPGWSNEQFF
CDR3 DNA: TGCAGTCCCGGATGGTCCAATGAGCAGTTCTTC

clone size: -
J gene: TRBJ2-5
D gene: TRBD2
V gene: TRBV24-1
CDR3 protein: CATSDPQLAPETQYF
CDR3 DNA: TGTGCCACCAGTGACCCCCAACTAGCGCCAGAGACCCAGTACTTC

clone size: -
J gene: TRBJ2-1
D gene: -
V gene: TRBV12-3/TRBV12-4
CDR3 protein: CASSPRLDRPNEQFF
CDR3 DNA: TGTGCCAGCAGCCCAAGACTAGACCGGCCCAATGAGCAGTTCTTC

clone size: -
J gene: TRBJ2-7
D gene: -
V gene: TRBV29-1
CDR3 protein: CSVDAPGLYEQYF
CDR3 DNA: TGCAGCGTTGATGCCCCGGGTCTCTACGAGCAGTACTTC

clone size: -
J gene: TRBJ2-3
D gene: TRBD2
V gene: TRBV7-9
CDR3 protein: CASSLPGTTDSTDTQYF
CDR3 DNA: TGTGCCAGCAGCCTTCCCGGGACTACCGATAGCACAGATACGCAGTATTTT

clone size: -
J gene: TRBJ2-3
D gene: -
V gene: TRBV5-1
CDR3 protein: CASSQLRGDTQYF
CDR3 DNA: TGCGCCAGCAGCCAGTTACGAGGTGATACGCAGTATTTT

clone size: -
J gene: TRBJ1-1
D gene: TRBD1
V gene: TRBV11-2
CDR3 protein: CASSQATGGEAFF
CDR3 DNA: TGTGCCAGCAGCCAAGCGACAGGGGGTGAAGCTTTCTTT

clone size: -
J gene: TRBJ2-1
D gene: -
V gene: TRBV4-1
CDR3 protein: CASSQDPLGSSYNEQFF
CDR3 DNA: TGCGCCAGCAGCCAAGATCCCCTGGGAAGCTCCTACAATGAGCAGTTCTTC

clone size: few
J gene: TRBJ2-1
D gene: TRBD2
V gene: TRBV2
CDR3 protein: CASSSPTSGGAYEQFF
CDR3 DNA: TGTGCCAGCAGTTCGCCGACTAGCGGGGGGGCTTATGAGCAGTTCTTC

clone size: -
J gene: TRBJ1-1
D gene: -
V gene: TRBV7-9
CDR3 protein: CASSSVPEAFF
CDR3 DNA: TGTGCCAGCAGCTCCGTCCCTGAAGCTTTCTTT

clone size: -
J gene: TRBJ2-3
D gene: -
V gene: TRBV3-1
CDR3 protein: CASSQAASTDTQYF
CDR3 DNA: TGTGCCAGCAGCCAAGCTGCTAGTACAGATACGCAGTATTTT

clone size: few
J gene: TRBJ1-1
D gene: -
V gene: TRBV7-9
CDR3 protein: CASSWEKNTEAFF
CDR3 DNA: TGTGCCAGCAGCTGGGAAAAGAACACTGAAGCTTTCTTT

clone size: -
J gene: TRBJ2-2
D gene: -
V gene: TRBV27
CDR3 protein: CASSLFGSGGPGELFF
CDR3 DNA: TGTGCCAGCAGTTTATTTGGTAGCGGTGGTCCCGGGGAGCTGTTTTTT

clone size: few
J gene: TRBJ2-5
D gene: -
V gene: TRBV7-8
CDR3 protein: CASSAKRFVAREQETQYF
CDR3 DNA: TGTGCCAGCAGTGCAAAAAGATTCGTAGCTCGAGAGCAAGAGACCCAGTACTTC

clone size: -
J gene: TRBJ2-3
D gene: -
V gene: TRBV10-1
CDR3 protein: CASSEVTATDTQYF
CDR3 DNA: TGCGCCAGCAGTGAGGTTACTGCTACAGATACGCAGTATTTT

clone size: few
J gene: TRBJ2-1
D gene: -
V gene: TRBV6-2/TRBV6-3
CDR3 protein: CASSGFREYLYNEQFF
CDR3 DNA: TGTGCCAGCAGTGGATTCAGGGAATACTTATACAATGAGCAGTTCTTC

clone size: -
J gene: TRBJ2-2
D gene: -
V gene: TRBV12-3/TRBV12-4
CDR3 protein: CASSPRDIVPNTGELFF
CDR3 DNA: TGTGCCAGCAGCCCCCGGGACATCGTACCGAACACCGGGGAGCTGTTTTTT

clone size: few
J gene: TRBJ1-2
D gene: -
V gene: TRBV10-1
CDR3 protein: CASSESGGYGYTF
CDR3 DNA: TGCGCCAGCAGTGAGTCGGGGGGCTATGGCTACACCTTC

clone size: -
J gene: TRBJ2-3
D gene: TRBD2
V gene: TRBV10-3
CDR3 protein: CAISESARGVGLAGGGDTQYF
CDR3 DNA: TGTGCCATCAGTGAGTCTGCCCGAGGCGTCGGACTAGCGGGAGGGGGAGATACGCAGTATTTT

clone size: few
J gene: TRBJ2-7
D gene: TRBD2
V gene: TRBV20-1
CDR3 protein: CSAHKLAGGPYEQYF
CDR3 DNA: TGCAGTGCCCATAAATTAGCGGGAGGGCCTTACGAGCAGTACTTC

clone size: -
J gene: TRBJ2-3
D gene: -
V gene: TRBV28
CDR3 protein: CASSRRARGTDTQYF
CDR3 DNA: TGTGCCAGCAGCCGCAGAGCCCGGGGGACAGATACGCAGTATTTT

clone size: -
J gene: TRBJ2-6
D gene: -
V gene: TRBV10-3
CDR3 protein: CAIGTTGANVLTF
CDR3 DNA: TGTGCCATCGGGACGACTGGGGCCAACGTCCTGACTTTC

clone size: few
J gene: TRBJ2-1
D gene: TRBD2
V gene: TRBV20-1
CDR3 protein: CSARGTTSGHDAGFF
CDR3 DNA: TGCAGTGCTAGGGGCACTACTAGCGGGCATGACGCGGGGTTCTTC

clone size: -
J gene: TRBJ1-1
D gene: TRBD1
V gene: TRBV20-1
CDR3 protein: CSAQGAVSPEAFF
CDR3 DNA: TGCAGTGCTCAGGGGGCCGTCTCCCCTGAAGCTTTCTTT

clone size: -
J gene: TRBJ2-7
D gene: TRBD2
V gene: TRBV6-2/TRBV6-3
CDR3 protein: CASSPFPGLAYEQYF
CDR3 DNA: TGTGCCAGCAGTCCGTTTCCGGGACTAGCGTACGAGCAGTACTTC

clone size: -
J gene: TRBJ2-3
D gene: -
V gene: TRBV20-1
CDR3 protein: CSARGGQPDTQYF
CDR3 DNA: TGCAGTGCTAGAGGCGGACAGCCAGATACGCAGTATTTT